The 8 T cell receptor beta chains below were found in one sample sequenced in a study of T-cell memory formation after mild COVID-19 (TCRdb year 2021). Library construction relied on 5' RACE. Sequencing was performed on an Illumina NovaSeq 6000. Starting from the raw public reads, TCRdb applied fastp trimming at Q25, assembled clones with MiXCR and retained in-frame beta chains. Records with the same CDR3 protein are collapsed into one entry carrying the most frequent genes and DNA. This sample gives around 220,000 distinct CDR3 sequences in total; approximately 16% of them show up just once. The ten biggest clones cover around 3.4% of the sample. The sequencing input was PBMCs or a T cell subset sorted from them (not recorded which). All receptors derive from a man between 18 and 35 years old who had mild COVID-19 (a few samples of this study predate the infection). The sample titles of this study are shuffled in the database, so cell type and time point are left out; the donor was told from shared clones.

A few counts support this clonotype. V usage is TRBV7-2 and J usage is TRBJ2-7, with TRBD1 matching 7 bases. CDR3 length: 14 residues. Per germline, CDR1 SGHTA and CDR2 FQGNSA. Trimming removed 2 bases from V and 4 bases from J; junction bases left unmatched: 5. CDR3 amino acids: CASSLPGQLYEQYF. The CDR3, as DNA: TGTGCCAGCAGCTTACCGGGACAGCTTTACGAGCAGTACTTC.

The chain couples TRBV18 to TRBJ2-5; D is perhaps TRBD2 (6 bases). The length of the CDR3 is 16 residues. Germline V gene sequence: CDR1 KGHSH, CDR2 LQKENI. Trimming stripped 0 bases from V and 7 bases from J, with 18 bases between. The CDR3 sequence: CASSPPNGGSEGTQYF. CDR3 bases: TGTGCCAGCTCACCACCGAACGGGGGATCCGAGGGGACCCAGTACTTC.

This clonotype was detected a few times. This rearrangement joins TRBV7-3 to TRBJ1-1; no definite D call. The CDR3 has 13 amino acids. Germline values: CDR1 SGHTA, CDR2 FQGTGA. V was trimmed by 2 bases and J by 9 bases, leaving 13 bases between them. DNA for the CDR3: TGTGCCAGCAGCTTAGGGTCGTGGGATCAAGCTTTCTTT. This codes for CASSLGSWDQAFF.

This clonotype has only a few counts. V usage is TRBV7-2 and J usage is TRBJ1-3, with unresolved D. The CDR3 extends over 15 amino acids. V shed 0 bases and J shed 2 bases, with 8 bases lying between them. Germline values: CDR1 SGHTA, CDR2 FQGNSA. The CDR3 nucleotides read TGTGCCAGCAGCTTAGCGATCGGTGCTGGAAACACCATATATTTT. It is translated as CASSLAIGAGNTIYF.

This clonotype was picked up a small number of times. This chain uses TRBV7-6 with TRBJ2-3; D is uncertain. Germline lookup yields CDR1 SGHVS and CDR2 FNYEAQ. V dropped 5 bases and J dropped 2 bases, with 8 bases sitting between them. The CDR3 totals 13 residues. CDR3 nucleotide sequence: TGTGCCAGCAGCCAAGAGACCACAGATACGCAGTATTTT. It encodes CASSQETTDTQYF.

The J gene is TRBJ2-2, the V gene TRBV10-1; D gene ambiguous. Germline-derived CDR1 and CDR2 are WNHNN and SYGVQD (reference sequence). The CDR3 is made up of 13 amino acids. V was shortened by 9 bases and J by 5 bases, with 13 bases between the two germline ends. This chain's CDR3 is CASEMPGTGELFF. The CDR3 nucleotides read TGCGCCAGTGAGATGCCCGGGACCGGGGAGCTGTTTTTT.

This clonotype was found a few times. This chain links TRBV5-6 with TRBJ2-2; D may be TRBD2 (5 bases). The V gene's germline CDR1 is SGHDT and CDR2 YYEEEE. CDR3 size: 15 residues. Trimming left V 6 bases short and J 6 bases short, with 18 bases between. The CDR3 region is CASTPRLRRAGELFF. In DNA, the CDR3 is TGTGCCAGCACCCCGCGGCTAAGGCGGGCCGGGGAGCTGTTTTTT. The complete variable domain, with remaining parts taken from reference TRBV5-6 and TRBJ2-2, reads DAGVTQSPTHLIKTRGQQVTLRCSPKSGHDTVSWYQQALGQGPQFIFQYYEEEERQRGNFPDRFSGHQFPNYSSELNVNALLLGDSALYLCASTPRLRRAGELFFGEGSRLTVL.

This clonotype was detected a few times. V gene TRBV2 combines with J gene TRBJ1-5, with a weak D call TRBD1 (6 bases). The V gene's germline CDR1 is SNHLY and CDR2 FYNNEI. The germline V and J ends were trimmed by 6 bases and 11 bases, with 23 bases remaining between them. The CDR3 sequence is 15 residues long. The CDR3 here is CASSTQGTARRAQHF. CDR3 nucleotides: TGTGCCAGCAGCACCCAGGGGACGGCTCGAAGGGCCCAGCATTTT.